The present entry profiles one TCR beta chain with its context. Source study methods: It was from reference gene primer amplification that nucleated cell counts were estimated. Repertoires were generated with immunoSEQ multiplex PCR, while TCRdb's copy carries only in-frame clones and drops some. V, J and clone size reflect that table, while D and trimming were determined from the DNA. The sample has fewer than 400,000 clones, approximately 89% seen once. The data belong to a study of blood T cell repertoires in COVID-19. In the study overall: Acute-phase and convalescent COVID-19 samples originated in the United States, Italy and Spain. In each case, the material was cDNA or gDNA derived from T cells, B-cell-depleted T cells, or PBMCs.

Patients at the Seattle site were enrolled during active infection and followed longitudinally. Material for sequencing was peripheral blood. The sequence was collected from a young woman with COVID-19, enrolled during active disease.

CDR3 sequence: CASSLETGGGYTF. In DNA, the CDR3 is TGTGCCAGCAGCTTAGAGACCGGGGGTGGCTACACCTTC. The chain couples TRBV7-2 to TRBJ1-2; weak D call: TRBD1 (5 bases). V shed 1 base and J shed 7 bases, with 10 bases lying between them. CDR1 is SGHTA and CDR2 is FQGNSA in the germline V gene. The CDR3 covers 13 residues.